This TCR beta chain was found in a study of cytomegalovirus exposure and HLA in healthy donors. Study results and limitations: Cytomegalovirus association was assigned to some 160 TCR beta chains.

Germline V lookup: CDR1 ENHRY, CDR2 SYGVKD. The CDR3 length is 14 residues. The J segment lost 5 bases and the V segment lost 2 bases, leaving 5 bases of the junction unmatched. For this clone: The target antigen is unknown.

Both 60 Vbeta primers and 13 Jbeta primers went into the PCR. The data were produced by immunoSEQ multiplex PCR, yet TCRdb's version contains in-frame clones alone and is incomplete. Here the sample spans tens of thousands of clones, about 77% being singletons. The chain recombines TRBV10-3 with TRBJ1-1; TRBD1 agrees at 7 bases. The clonotype comes from a female donor in good health and CMV-seronegative. The source material was PBMCs. The CDR3 DNA follows: TGTGCCATCAGTGAGAGAGGGGGCCTAACTGAAGCTTTCTTT. Protein: CAISERGGLTEAFF.